Presented here are 5 T cell receptor beta chains from one specimen sequenced in a study of blood T cell repertoires in COVID-19. Generated by immunoSEQ multiplex PCR, the TCRdb table keeps only in-frame clones and is missing some. Of 400,000 to 450,000 clones in the sample, more than 80% were seen once. The sample was peripheral blood. Receptors were obtained from a woman in her twenties or thirties with active or convalescent COVID-19.

The chain uses TRBV7-9 and TRBJ1-4, with D maybe TRBD1 (6 bases). This CDR3 contains 15 residues. In germline, CDR1 is SEHNR, CDR2 FQNEAQ (reference sequence). The V and J ends lost 0 bases and 4 bases respectively, with 9 bases between them. The CDR3 loop is CASSLATGINEKLFF. As DNA, the CDR3 is TGTGCCAGCAGCTTAGCTACAGGGATTAATGAAAAACTGTTTTTT.

The V gene is TRBV7-8, the J gene TRBJ2-1, with 9 bases identical to TRBD2. This CDR3 contains 16 residues. The trim removed 0 bases at V and 4 bases at J, leaving 4 bases unmatched. CDR1 and CDR2 (germline): SGHVS, FQNEAQ. Here the CDR3 reads CASSLAASGIYNEQFF. The CDR3 DNA is TGTGCCAGCAGCTTAGCGGCTAGCGGGATATACAATGAGCAGTTCTTC.

The J gene is TRBJ1-1, the V gene TRBV3-1 (or the pseudogene TRBV3-2); 7 bases match TRBD1. The CDR3 is 14 amino acids. The V gene end was trimmed by 7 bases and the J gene end by 0 bases; junction bases not matched to a gene: 5. Germline V gives CDR1 LGHDT, CDR2 YNNKEL (reference sequence). The CDR3 DNA reads TGTGCCAGCACCTGGGACAGAGTGAACACTGAAGCTTTCTTT. Translating it yields CASTWDRVNTEAFF.

This chain uses TRBV4-1 with TRBJ2-1; possible D gene TRBD1, 5 bases. This CDR3 spans 14 amino acids. The germline V gene encodes CDR1 MGHRA and CDR2 YSYEKL. With 2 bases removed from V and 8 bases from J, the gap between germline ends came to 13 bases. The CDR3 loop reads CASSQSTVLYEQFF. The CDR3 nucleotides are TGCGCCAGCAGCCAATCGACAGTTCTCTATGAGCAGTTCTTC.

The table lists this clone with many counts. The rearrangement uses TRBV29-1 and TRBJ1-3; D gene uncertain. Trimming removed 4 bases from V and 3 bases from J, with 4 bases in between. Germline V gene sequence: CDR1 SQVTM, CDR2 ANQGSEA. The CDR3 has 11 residues. The CDR3 protein is CSVVIGNTIYF. The CDR3 DNA reads TGCAGCGTTGTCATTGGAAACACCATATATTTT.